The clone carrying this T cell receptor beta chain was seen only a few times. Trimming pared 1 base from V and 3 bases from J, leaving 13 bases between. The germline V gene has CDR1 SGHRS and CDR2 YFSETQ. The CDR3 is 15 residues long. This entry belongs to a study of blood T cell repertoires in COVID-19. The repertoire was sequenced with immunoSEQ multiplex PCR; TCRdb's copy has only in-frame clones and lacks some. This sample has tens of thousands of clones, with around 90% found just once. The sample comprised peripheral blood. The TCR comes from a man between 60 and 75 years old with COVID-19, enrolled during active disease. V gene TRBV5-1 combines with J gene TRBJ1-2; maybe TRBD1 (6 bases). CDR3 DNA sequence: TGCGCCAGCAGCTTGTTAGGACAGAGGGACTATGGCTACACCTTC. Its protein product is CASSLLGQRDYGYTF. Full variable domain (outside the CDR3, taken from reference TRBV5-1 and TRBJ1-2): KAGVTQTPRYLIKTRGQQVTLSCSPISGHRSVSWYQQTPGQGLQFLFEYFSETQRNKGNFPGRFSGRQFSNSRSEMNVSTLELGDSALYLCASSLLGQRDYGYTFGSGTRLTVV.